The 26 T cell receptor beta chains in this list originate from one sample, sequenced in a study of OX40 agonist ivuxolimab in advanced cancers. Profiling relied on immunoSEQ multiplex PCR, and the TCRdb table lists in-frame clones only, not all of them. Of over 65,000 clones in the sample, approximately 86% were seen once. This specimen was CD4+ or CD8+ T cells sorted from blood, taken in a trial of the OX40 agonist ivuxolimab. These receptors all stem from an adult with an advanced solid tumor such as melanoma, head and neck, liver or kidney cancer.

V and J are TRBV5-1 and TRBJ1-1; 8 nucleotides align to TRBD1. There are 15 residues in the CDR3. CDR1 is SGHRS and CDR2 is YFSETQ in the germline V gene. Germline trimming cut 3 bases from V and 7 bases from J; bases unmatched to any gene: 11. The CDR3 DNA sequence: TGCGCCAGCAGCTCAGGGGGCGCTGGGGCAGGTGAAGCTTTCTTT. This gives the protein CASSSGGAGAGEAFF.

The chain is built from TRBV6-1 and TRBJ1-1, with a tentative D call TRBD1 (5 bases). The CDR3 extends over 14 amino acids. Germline V gives CDR1 MNHNS, CDR2 SASEGT. V was trimmed by 5 bases and J by 3 bases, leaving 13 bases between them. CDR3 region: CASSLVWGYTEAFF. DNA for the CDR3: TGTGCCAGCAGTCTTGTTTGGGGGTACACTGAAGCTTTCTTT.

CDR3 coding DNA: TGTGCCAGCAGCCAAGAGGGGACTAGCGGGGGGTCGGAGACCCAGTACTTC. It translates to CASSQEGTSGGSETQYF. The chain recombines TRBV14 with TRBJ2-5; 15 bases line up with TRBD2. Germline V gives CDR1 SGHDN, CDR2 FVKESK. CDR3 length: 17 amino acids. The V gene end was trimmed by 0 bases and the J gene end by 5 bases; junction bases not matched to a gene: 4.

The J gene is TRBJ2-1, the V gene TRBV29-1, with D possibly being TRBD1 (5 bases). The germline CDR1 and CDR2 sequences are SQVTM and ANQGSEA. The CDR3 covers 11 residues. V lost 5 bases and J lost 6, with 8 bases in between. DNA of the CDR3: TGCAGCGTTCTAGGGGTCAATGAGCAGTTCTTC. Its protein product is CSVLGVNEQFF.

The chain carries TRBV7-2 and TRBJ1-5; TRBD1 aligns across 10 bases. The CDR3 consists of 15 residues. Germline V CDR1 and CDR2: SGHTA, FQGNSA. Trimming took 3 bases from V and 5 from J; bases not matched to a gene: 4. The CDR3 loop is CASSFSGTGDQPQHF. The CDR3 DNA sequence: TGTGCCAGCAGCTTTTCGGGGACAGGGGATCAGCCCCAGCATTTT.

This clone was picked up one time. V gene TRBV19 combines with J gene TRBJ1-5; weak D call: TRBD1 (5 bases). Trimming removed 3 bases from V and 3 bases from J, with 9 bases in between. Germline-derived CDR1 and CDR2 are LNHDA and SQIVND (reference sequence). The CDR3 extends over 14 amino acids. For the CDR3, the DNA is TGTGCCAGTAGTATTATAGGGACCAATCAGCCCCAGCATTTT. Protein sequence: CASSIIGTNQPQHF.

The chain links TRBV19 to TRBJ2-1; 12 positions agree with TRBD2. From germline, CDR1 is LNHDA and CDR2 SQIVND (reference sequence). The CDR3 has 16 residues. Germline trimming cut 5 bases from V and 4 bases from J; bases unmatched to any gene: 6. The chain's CDR3 is CASSSKLAGGYNEQFF. The CDR3 DNA reads as TGTGCCAGTAGTTCAAAACTAGCGGGGGGTTACAATGAGCAGTTCTTC.

The rearrangement links TRBV29-1 to TRBJ1-5; TRBD1 agrees at 9 bases. CDR1 and CDR2 from the germline V gene are SQVTM and ANQGSEA. J lost 2 bases, V lost 6 bases, and 5 bases had no gene match. This CDR3 region has 14 residues. CDR3: CSVPGQGGNQPQHF. The DNA for the CDR3 is TGCAGCGTGCCGGGACAGGGAGGCAATCAGCCCCAGCATTTT.

This clone appeared once. The chain recombines TRBV11-2 with TRBJ1-5; no reliable D call. The CDR3 runs 14 residues. Per germline, CDR1 SGHAT and CDR2 FQNNGV. V gave up 0 bases and J gave up 6 bases, with 9 bases separating them. The CDR3 DNA is TGTGCCAGCAGCTTAGATAGAACAGCTCAGCCCCAGCATTTT. Protein sequence: CASSLDRTAQPQHF. The whole variable domain, filled in from reference TRBV11-2 and TRBJ1-5, reads EAGVAQSPRYKIIEKRQSVAFWCNPISGHATLYWYQQILGQGPKLLIQFQNNGVVDDSQLPKDRFSAERLKGVDSTLKIQPAKLEDSAVYLCASSLDRTAQPQHFGDGTRLSIL.

J is TRBJ2-1 and V is TRBV7-7; D remains ambiguous. The CDR3 contains 15 residues. Trimming removed 3 bases from V and 5 bases from J, with 14 bases in between. Germline loops: CDR1 SSHAT, CDR2 FNYEAQ (reference sequence). CDR3 coding DNA: TGTGCCAGCAGCTTCGGGCCTCCATCTAACAATGAGCAGTTCTTC. Amino acids: CASSFGPPSNNEQFF.

V and J are TRBV11-3 and TRBJ2-3; D uncertain. The CDR3 is 16 residues long. Germline V gene sequence: CDR1 SGHNT, CDR2 YENEEA. V gave up 0 bases and J gave up 2 bases, with 12 bases separating them. The CDR3 region has the DNA TGTGCCAGCAGCTTAGATGGTCAGAGAACCACAGATACGCAGTATTTT. Its protein product is CASSLDGQRTTDTQYF.

The J gene is TRBJ2-1, the V gene TRBV5-5; TRBD2 agrees at 11 bases. Germline V gives CDR1 SGHKS, CDR2 YYEKEE (reference sequence). The CDR3 is made up of 16 amino acids. With 0 bases clipped from V and 4 bases from J, the junction kept 3 bases outside the gene matches. The CDR3 region has the DNA TGTGCCAGCAGCTTGGCCGGGACTAGCGGTTACAATGAGCAGTTCTTC. Amino acid sequence: CASSLAGTSGYNEQFF.

This clone was recorded once. V usage is TRBV19 and J usage is TRBJ1-3; D not certain. The CDR3 totals 14 residues. Trimming removed 3 bases at V and 0 bases at J, with 6 bases between. In germline, CDR1 is LNHDA, CDR2 SQIVND (reference sequence). Written as DNA, the CDR3 is TGTGCCAGTAGTATTTGGGGCTCTGGAAACACCATATATTTT. It codes for CASSIWGSGNTIYF.

The V and J genes are TRBV10-3 and TRBJ2-3; 10 positions match TRBD2. The CDR3 is made up of 15 amino acids. V shed 6 bases, J shed 1 base, and the junction held 4 bases outside the gene matches. CDR1 is ENHRY and CDR2 is SYGVKD in the germline V gene. CDR3 protein: CAIREAGGGTDTQYF. The CDR3 coding sequence is TGTGCCATCAGAGAAGCGGGGGGGGGCACAGATACGCAGTATTTT.

The chain joins TRBV6-5 to TRBJ2-7; the D is unclear. V lost 4 bases and J lost 1, with 11 bases in between. The CDR3 length is 14 residues. Germline-derived CDR1 and CDR2 are MNHEY and SVGAGI. The CDR3 DNA sequence: TGTGCCAGCAGTTTAGGGTCAAATTCCTACGAGCAGTACTTC. Translation gives CASSLGSNSYEQYF.

The rearrangement links TRBV9 to TRBJ2-7; a possible D gene is TRBD2 (5 bases). V was trimmed by 3 bases and J by 3 bases, leaving 10 bases between them. CDR1 and CDR2 (germline): SGDLS, YYNGEE. The CDR3 sequence is 13 residues long. The CDR3 sequence is CASSATGNYEQYF. The DNA of the CDR3 is TGTGCCAGCAGCGCTACCGGGAACTACGAGCAGTACTTC.

The V call is TRBV19, the J call TRBJ1-5; TRBD1 aligns across 9 bases. The CDR3 is 14 amino acids. After removal of 8 bases from V and 6 bases from J, the junction contained 8 bases not matched to a gene. The germline CDR1 and CDR2 sequences are LNHDA and SQIVND (reference sequence). The CDR3, as DNA: TGTGCCAGTTCACCGGGACAGGGTCGTCAGCCCCAGCATTTT. Its protein is CASSPGQGRQPQHF. The full variable domain, rest sourced from reference TRBV19 and TRBJ1-5, is DGGITQSPKYLFRKEGQNVTLSCEQNLNHDAMYWYRQDPGQGLRLIYYSQIVNDFQKGDIAEGYSVSREKKESFPLTVTSAQKNPTAFYLCASSPGQGRQPQHFGDGTRLSIL.

The rearrangement uses TRBV28 and TRBJ2-3; 11 nucleotides agree with TRBD1. With V trimmed by 6 bases and J by 2 bases, 7 bases remained unmatched. The CDR3 totals 16 residues. Germline V gene lookup returns CDR1 MDHEN and CDR2 SYDVKM. The CDR3 is CASSEGTGGFTDTQYF. In nucleotides, the CDR3 is TGTGCCAGCAGCGAGGGGACAGGGGGATTCACAGATACGCAGTATTTT.

This clone was counted between two and nine times. The chain links TRBV9 to TRBJ1-3; 8 nucleotides line up with TRBD1. The germline V gene has CDR1 SGDLS and CDR2 YYNGEE. The V and J ends lost 0 bases and 0 bases, in that order; junction bases with no gene match: 11. The CDR3 spans 19 residues. The CDR3 protein is CASSVAGQGAALSGNTIYF. For the CDR3, the DNA is TGTGCCAGCAGCGTAGCTGGGCAGGGGGCCGCGCTCTCTGGAAACACCATATATTTT.

The chain is built from TRBV7-2 and TRBJ2-5, with 15 bases that match TRBD2. The DNA end is more similar to TRBJ2-7, so the J call may be wrong. This CDR3 spans 16 amino acids. CDR1 is SGHTA and CDR2 is FQGNSA in the germline V gene. The CDR3 sequence: CASSLGLAGGTYEQYF. The DNA of the CDR3 is TGTGCCAGCAGCCTGGGACTAGCGGGGGGCACCTACGAGCAGTACTTC.

This chain joins TRBV7-6 and TRBJ1-4; D is undetermined. Between the trimmed V and J ends, which lost 3 bases and 4 bases, there was a span of 0 bases. Per germline, CDR1 SGHVS and CDR2 FNYEAQ. The CDR3 has 11 amino acids. CDR3 protein: CASSFNEKLFF. Written as DNA, the CDR3 is TGTGCCAGCAGCTTTAATGAAAAACTGTTTTTT. Full variable domain (outside the CDR3, taken from reference TRBV7-6 and TRBJ1-4): GAGVSQSPRYKVTKRGQDVALRCDPISGHVSLYWYRQALGQGPEFLTYFNYEAQQDKSGLPNDRFSAERPEGSISTLTIQRTEQRDSAMYRCASSFNEKLFFGSGTQLSVL.

The gene calls are TRBV9 and TRBJ2-1, with D possibly being TRBD1 (5 bases). Germline V gene lookup returns CDR1 SGDLS and CDR2 YYNGEE. The CDR3 covers 14 residues. With 3 bases removed from V and 7 bases from J, the gap between germline ends came to 14 bases. The CDR3 is CASSAQGMGNEQFF. In DNA form, the CDR3 reads TGTGCCAGCAGCGCTCAGGGTATGGGGAATGAGCAGTTCTTC.

The chain couples TRBV5-1 to TRBJ2-2, with 7 bases identical to TRBD1. The V segment lost 2 bases and the J segment 2 bases; nucleotides outside the gene matches: 6. The CDR3 spans 16 residues. The germline V gene has CDR1 SGHRS and CDR2 YFSETQ. The CDR3 DNA follows: TGCGCCAGCAGCTTAGGGACAGAGATTAACACCGGGGAGCTGTTTTTT. Its protein is CASSLGTEINTGELFF.

This chain uses TRBV28 with TRBJ1-2; no reliable D call. There are 11 residues in the CDR3. Trimming stripped 8 bases from V and 3 bases from J, with 7 bases between. Per the germline V gene, CDR1 is MDHEN and CDR2 is SYDVKM. CDR3 coding DNA: TGTGCCAGCTTCCGGGACTATGGCTACACCTTC. Protein product: CASFRDYGYTF.

The count of this clone is one. The chain is built from TRBV6-5 and TRBJ2-7, with a tentative D call TRBD2 (6 bases). The germline V and J ends were trimmed by 2 bases and 4 bases, with 12 bases remaining between them. CDR3 length: 14 amino acids. Germline V CDR1 and CDR2: MNHEY, SVGAGI. CDR3 coding DNA: TGTGCCAGCAGTTACGAGTTTGGGGGGTACGAGCAGTACTTC. This gives the protein CASSYEFGGYEQYF.

The DNA for the CDR3 is TGTGCCAGCAGCTTAGCTGTTACTGGAAACACCATATATTTT. Translated, it gives CASSLAVTGNTIYF. The chain uses TRBV11-2 and TRBJ1-3; D is uncertain. Germline loops: CDR1 SGHAT, CDR2 FQNNGV. This CDR3 region has 14 residues. Trimming shortened V by 1 base and J by 2 bases, and 6 bases separated the two germline ends. The whole variable domain, filled in from reference TRBV11-2 and TRBJ1-3, reads EAGVAQSPRYKIIEKRQSVAFWCNPISGHATLYWYQQILGQGPKLLIQFQNNGVVDDSQLPKDRFSAERLKGVDSTLKIQPAKLEDSAVYLCASSLAVTGNTIYFGEGSWLTVV.